Listed below are T cell receptor beta chains from one sample, sequenced in a study of cytomegalovirus exposure and HLA in healthy donors. Generated by immunoSEQ multiplex PCR, the TCRdb table keeps only in-frame clones and is missing some. The sample contains some 150,000 clones, approximately 84% of which appear only once. Material: PBMCs. Receptors originate from a man aged 25-40 years in good health and CMV-seropositive. The conserved cysteine and the conserved F or W are not part of the CDR3 here.

V	J	CDR3
TRBV7-8	TRBJ2-3	ASSLSRLVAADTQY
TRBV11-2	TRBJ2-3	ASSLDQPVGTQY
TRBV6-1	TRBJ2-7	AITRDTSYEQY
TRBV28	TRBJ2-7	ASSPGQSSYEQY
TRBV4-1	TRBJ1-1	ASSQDGERTEAF
TRBV30	TRBJ1-2	AWSAPGTGGYT
TRBV2	TRBJ2-7	ASSEAPDQGYYEQY
TRBV6-1	TRBJ1-3	ASPLNAVDSTIY
TRBV28	TRBJ1-1	ASSVQGRPEAF
TRBV28	TRBJ1-2	ASSLTGYYGYT
TRBV7-9	TRBJ2-7	ASSFRGPYEQY
TRBV6-5	TRBJ2-1	ASSTGRGGRDEQF
TRBV9	TRBJ2-5	ASSSRDILYQETQY
TRBV5-1	TRBJ2-1	ASSLGLAGVAPTEEQF
TRBV7-9	TRBJ2-3	ASSLVGTGTDTQY
TRBV7-2	TRBJ2-7	ASSLTSGAIYEQY
TRBV28	TRBJ2-3	ASSHSDTQY
TRBV28	TRBJ1-4	ASRRGNEKLF
TRBV4-1	TRBJ2-2	ASSQVGGPPGELF
TRBV14	TRBJ2-2	ASSSNGGAGELF
TRBV25-1	TRBJ2-5	ASSRTSITQETQY
TRBV5-6	TRBJ2-2	ASSPLGPGELF
TRBV6-1	TRBJ2-3	ASSATGPDTQY
TRBV9	TRBJ2-5	ASSTARTGVEETQY
TRBV6-6	TRBJ1-5	ASSPPETGVHQPQH
TRBV18	TRBJ1-6	ASSPSQQGSSSPLH
TRBV10-2	TRBJ1-1	ASSESGRTEAF
TRBV5-4	TRBJ2-3	AGSPPGLLSTDTQY
TRBV19	TRBJ1-4	ASSMGQGSEKLF
TRBV9	TRBJ1-3	ASSPTGGLSGNTIY
TRBV7-6	TRBJ2-3	ASSSYTDTQY
TRBV2	TRBJ2-7	ASSSDWGVAYEQY
TRBV2	TRBJ1-2	ASMRQAYGYT
TRBV27	TRBJ2-1	ASSTIPGSYPYNEQF
TRBV5-1	TRBJ2-1	ASSQRTSGGRSEQF
TRBV6-6	TRBJ2-5	ASLTPGGETQY
TRBV19	TRBJ2-7	ASSDVLADEQY
TRBV2	TRBJ2-7	ASEDRGSPYSYEQY
TRBV11-2	TRBJ2-7	ASSTPRYYYEQY
TRBV6-1	TRBJ1-1	ASLTALNTEAF
TRBV28	TRBJ2-3	ASSSPGLAGVSDTQY
TRBV27	TRBJ2-5	ASSLKASGGRETQY
TRBV2	TRBJ2-3	ASSPGTSGVPQY
TRBV28	TRBJ1-2	ASSLSYYGYT
TRBV18	TRBJ2-2	ASSPTPAGGQDTGELF
TRBV2	TRBJ1-4	ASRGRATNEKLF
TRBV5-6	TRBJ2-3	ASRGGRRTHYNTDTQY
TRBV28	TRBJ1-4	ASSPVRWEKLF
TRBV9	TRBJ2-6	ASSVGAGTESGANVLT
TRBV19	TRBJ2-7	ASDRVFPYEQY
TRBV5-6	TRBJ2-7	ASSLGGAGGSSYEQY
TRBV18	TRBJ2-5	ASSPDYQETQY